The rows below give T cell receptor beta chains drawn from one sample of a study of T cells in Graves' hyperthyroidism and ophthalmopathy. TCRdb re-called the multiplex PCR reads with MiXCR, one entry per CDR3 protein. The profile shows some 510,000 distinct CDR3 sequences, 20% to 25% of them singletons. Input material: blood. These receptors were obtained from a man between 18 and 29 years old with Graves' hyperthyroidism. CDR3s include the opening cysteine and the closing phenylalanine or tryptophan. The D gene is left open where the match is weak. Rows give clone size only sometimes, using once, few, many, or a class for an expanded clone.

TRBD2,NA,TRBJ2-3,TRBV12-3/TRBV12-4,CASSLPGLADTDTQYF,TGTGCCAGCAGTTTACCCGGACTAGCGGACACAGATACGCAGTATTTT
NA,many,TRBJ1-2,TRBV10-3,CAIPEGGGYTF,TGTGCCATCCCCGAGGGCGGCGGCTACACCTTC
NA,once,TRBJ1-5,TRBV6-1,CASSDQTKGYQPQHF,TGTGCCAGCAGTGACCAGACAAAAGGGTATCAGCCCCAGCATTTT
NA,many,TRBJ2-7,TRBV20-1,CSARGGLAYEQYF,TGCAGTGCTAGAGGAGGACTTGCCTACGAGCAGTACTTC
TRBD1,many,TRBJ1-1,TRBV25-1,CASSGGQGRTEAFF,TGTGCCAGCAGTGGGGGACAGGGACGTACTGAAGCTTTCTTT
NA,once,TRBJ2-5,TRBV29-1,CSVDPGQAETQYF,TGCAGCGTTGATCCGGGGCAGGCAGAGACCCAGTACTTC
TRBD1,many,TRBJ2-5,TRBV12-3/TRBV12-4,CASSYPGTGSGTQYF,TGTGCCAGCAGCTACCCCGGGACAGGGTCGGGGACCCAGTACTTC
NA,NA,TRBJ2-7,TRBV6-1,CASSDSGRTYEQYF,TGTGCCAGCAGTGACAGCGGAAGGACCTACGAGCAGTACTTC
NA,NA,TRBJ1-3,TRBV2,CASSRDSTGNTIYF,TGTGCCAGCAGCAGAGACAGTACTGGAAACACCATATATTTT
TRBD1,many,TRBJ1-2,TRBV5-1,CASSTPPGQGSGYTF,TGCGCCAGCTCCACACCACCGGGACAGGGCTCTGGCTACACCTTC
NA,many,TRBJ1-5,TRBV20-1,CSARDQLAGRQPQHF,TGCAGTGCTAGAGATCAATTGGCAGGGCGTCAGCCCCAGCATTTT
NA,many,TRBJ1-2,TRBV24-1,CATSDMGADYGYTF,TGTGCCACCAGTGACATGGGCGCAGACTATGGCTACACCTTC
NA,many,TRBJ1-3,TRBV6-1,CASRTARSGNTIYF,TGTGCCAGCAGAACGGCCCGCTCTGGAAACACCATATATTTT
NA,many,TRBJ1-2,TRBV28,CASSLDGQIGYTF,TGTGCCAGCAGTTTAGATGGGCAGATTGGCTACACCTTC
NA,many,TRBJ1-2,TRBV5-4,CASSLEGDLDNGYTF,TGTGCCAGCAGCTTGGAGGGGGACCTTGACAATGGCTACACCTTC
TRBD1,NA,TRBJ1-2,TRBV4-1,CASSQVGQRIGYTF,TGCGCCAGCAGCCAAGTGGGACAGCGTATCGGCTACACCTTC
NA,NA,TRBJ1-2,TRBV6-2/TRBV6-3,CAGSTGRSSGYTF,TGTGCCGGCTCTACAGGGCGATCATCTGGCTACACCTTC
NA,NA,TRBJ1-2,TRBV12-3/TRBV12-4,CASSLAFGEHGYTF,TGTGCCAGCAGTTTAGCGTTCGGGGAGCATGGCTACACCTTC
NA,many,TRBJ1-1,TRBV12-3/TRBV12-4,CASSKEVTEAFF,TGTGCCAGCAGTAAAGAGGTCACTGAAGCTTTCTTT
NA,many,TRBJ1-1,TRBV6-1,CASRPDGKSEAFF,TGTGCCAGCAGACCCGACGGAAAGTCGGAAGCTTTCTTT
TRBD1,many,TRBJ2-2,TRBV11-2,CASSWDRDSTGELFF,TGTGCCAGCAGCTGGGACAGGGACTCCACCGGGGAGCTGTTTTTT
NA,many,TRBJ1-2,TRBV28,CASSLDFRYGYTF,TGTGCCAGCAGCCTGGATTTTCGCTATGGCTACACCTTC
TRBD1,many,TRBJ2-2,TRBV7-8,CASSHRDRASGELFF,TGTGCCAGCAGCCACCGGGACAGGGCTAGCGGGGAGCTGTTTTTT
NA,many,TRBJ1-1,TRBV6-5,CASSYGGRITLSAFF,TGTGCCAGCAGTTACGGGGGACGGATAACACTGAGCGCTTTCTTT
NA,many,TRBJ2-7,TRBV4-1,CASSQGATTYEQYF,TGCGCCAGCAGCCAAGGTGCCACGACCTACGAGCAGTACTTC
TRBD1,NA,TRBJ1-1,TRBV6-5,CASSLTGDPNTEAFF,TGTGCCAGCAGTTTAACAGGGGACCCGAACACTGAAGCTTTCTTT
TRBD1,NA,TRBJ2-7,TRBV7-9,CASSKPGQGGHEQYF,TGTGCCAGCAGCAAACCGGGACAGGGGGGCCACGAGCAGTACTTC
NA,many,TRBJ1-2,TRBV2,CASSEDSGYGYTF,TGTGCCAGCAGTGAAGACAGCGGTTATGGCTACACCTTC
NA,few,TRBJ1-1,TRBV28,CASSLPNRVTEAFF,TGTGCCAGCAGTTTGCCCAACAGGGTTACTGAAGCTTTCTTT
NA,many,TRBJ1-5,TRBV27,CASSYRAVSNQPQHF,TGTGCCAGCAGTTACCGGGCCGTAAGCAATCAGCCCCAGCATTTT
NA,NA,TRBJ2-5,TRBV6-1,CASSTRWETQYF,TGTGCCAGCAGTACGAGATGGGAGACCCAGTACTTC
TRBD1,many,TRBJ2-7,TRBV27,CASSFSPPDRFGEQYF,TGTGCCAGCAGTTTTTCCCCTCCGGACAGGTTCGGCGAGCAGTACTTC
NA,many,TRBJ1-2,TRBV20-1,CSARDLRGTYGYTF,TGCAGTGCTAGAGATCTGAGGGGGACCTATGGCTACACCTTC
NA,NA,TRBJ1-5,TRBV6-1,CASSEGTNQPQHF,TGTGCCAGCAGTGAAGGGACCAATCAGCCCCAGCATTTT
NA,many,TRBJ2-7,TRBV12-3/TRBV12-4,CASSPGPRNEQYF,TGTGCCAGCAGTCCAGGACCGAGGAACGAGCAGTACTTC
NA,many,TRBJ1-5,TRBV2,CASSEWPNQPQHF,TGTGCCAGCAGTGAATGGCCTAATCAGCCCCAGCATTTT
NA,NA,TRBJ2-7,TRBV5-5,CASSLGGTSISYEQYF,TGTGCCAGCAGCTTGGGTGGGACAAGCATCTCCTACGAGCAGTACTTC
NA,many,TRBJ2-4,TRBV27,CASRALAKNIQYF,TGTGCCAGCAGGGCCCTAGCCAAAAACATTCAGTACTTC
NA,many,TRBJ1-5,TRBV20-1,CSAENRYSNQPQHF,TGCAGTGCCGAGAACAGGTATAGCAATCAGCCCCAGCATTTT
NA,NA,TRBJ1-6,TRBV28,CASSSRVFYNSPLHF,TGTGCCAGCAGTTCCAGGGTTTTTTATAATTCACCCCTCCACTTT
TRBD2,many,TRBJ2-7,TRBV11-2,CASSLDGGGVYEQYF,TGTGCCAGCAGCTTAGATGGCGGGGGAGTATACGAGCAGTACTTC
NA,many,TRBJ2-4,TRBV25-1,CASSDFRRGNIQYF,TGTGCCAGCAGTGATTTTAGAAGAGGCAACATTCAGTACTTC
TRBD1,many,TRBJ2-7,TRBV4-1,CASSHFPGQGTEQYF,TGCGCCAGCAGCCACTTCCCGGGACAGGGAACCGAGCAGTACTTC
TRBD1,many,TRBJ2-7,TRBV6-1,CASSQTGLYEQYF,TGTGCCAGCAGCCAGACAGGGCTTTACGAGCAGTACTTC
TRBD2,few,TRBJ2-5,TRBV7-9,CASSWLTSGVQETQYF,TGTGCCAGCAGCTGGCTGACTAGCGGGGTCCAAGAGACCCAGTACTTC
NA,NA,TRBJ1-2,TRBV12-3/TRBV12-4,CASSPNPGPGYTF,TGTGCCAGCAGTCCTAACCCGGGACCCGGCTACACCTTC
NA,many,TRBJ1-6,TRBV2,CASVGWGTDNSPLHF,TGTGCCAGCGTAGGGTGGGGGACGGATAATTCACCCCTCCACTTT
TRBD1,many,TRBJ1-6,TRBV6-1,CASSEEETGGSPLHF,TGTGCCAGCAGTGAAGAGGAGACAGGGGGTTCACCCCTCCACTTT
NA,NA,TRBJ1-1,TRBV12-3/TRBV12-4,CASSRGTQNTEAFF,TGTGCCAGCAGCCGCGGGACTCAGAACACTGAAGCTTTCTTT
NA,many,TRBJ1-5,TRBV19,CASSPPGRSNQPQHF,TGTGCCAGTAGTCCTCCAGGACGTAGCAATCAGCCCCAGCATTTT
NA,many,TRBJ1-2,TRBV25-1,CASSESGGGYTF,TGTGCCAGCAGTGAATCGGGGGGGGGCTACACCTTC
TRBD1,few,TRBJ2-7,TRBV7-2,CASSLQGAYVSYEQYF,TGTGCCAGCAGCTTACAGGGGGCGTATGTATCCTACGAGCAGTACTTC
TRBD2,few,TRBJ2-7,TRBV6-1,CASSRAGALREQYF,TGTGCCAGCAGTAGAGCGGGAGCCCTCCGCGAGCAGTACTTC